This passage covers 8 T cell receptor beta chains from one sample sequenced in a study of identical twins. In TCRdb, the 5' RACE reads were re-called with MiXCR into one record per CDR3 protein. Among roughly 240,000 distinct CDR3 sequences listed, roughly 7.5% were seen once. These same records also appear under a second study, on yellow fever vaccine responses in identical twins.

Sample: CD8+ T cells sorted from blood. Receptors were obtained from a woman younger than 30 in good health.

This clonotype was picked up a small number of times. The genes are TRBV4-1 and TRBJ2-2; 8 bases line up with TRBD1. V shed 0 bases and J 3 bases; nucleotides not matched to a gene: 3. The V gene's germline CDR1 is MGHRA and CDR2 YSYEKL. The CDR3 is 16 residues long. As DNA, the CDR3 is TGCGCCAGCAGCCAAGACCCGACAGGGGACACCGGGGAGCTGTTTTTT. Its protein product is CASSQDPTGDTGELFF.

The chain carries TRBV11-2 and TRBJ2-7; 10 bases match TRBD2. Germline V gene sequence: CDR1 SGHAT, CDR2 FQNNGV. V dropped 2 bases and J dropped 5; count of bases not matched to a gene: 9. The CDR3 covers 16 residues. The CDR3 DNA sequence: TGTGCCAGCAGCTTAAAGCCGGGACTAGCGAGTGACGAGCAGTACTTC. Encoded protein: CASSLKPGLASDEQYF.

This clonotype was counted a few times. As DNA, the CDR3 is TGCAGTGCTAGAGGGGGACTAGCGGCTCGGCCGTCCTACAATGAGCAGTTCTTC. Translating it yields CSARGGLAARPSYNEQFF. The rearrangement links TRBV20-1 to TRBJ2-1; TRBD2 matches at 11 bases. V shed 1 base and J 1 base; nucleotides not matched to a gene: 9. The germline CDR1 and CDR2 sequences are DFQATT and SNEGSKA (reference sequence). The CDR3 totals 18 residues.

This clonotype has more than one count but fewer than ten. The chain links TRBV15 to TRBJ2-3; 11 bases agree with TRBD2. V lost 0 bases, J lost 2 bases, and 10 bases stayed unmatched. The CDR3 runs 19 residues. In germline, CDR1 is LNHNV, CDR2 YYDKDF (reference sequence). The CDR3 reads CATSRELSSGGLPTDTQYF. The CDR3 region has the DNA TGTGCCACCAGCAGAGAGTTGTCTAGCGGGGGGCTACCCACAGATACGCAGTATTTT.

The chain employs TRBV27 and TRBJ2-7; the D call may be TRBD1 or TRBD2 (5 bases each). This CDR3 comprises 14 residues. Trimming pared 1 base from V and 5 bases from J, leaving 12 bases between. The germline V gene has CDR1 MNHEY and CDR2 SMNVEV (reference sequence). CDR3 bases: TGTGCCAGCAGTTTATTGAGGGGCTGGGACGAGCAGTACTTC. It specifies CASSLLRGWDEQYF.

This clonotype came up many times. The chain employs TRBV28 and TRBJ1-6; 9 bases line up with TRBD1. Germline V gene lookup returns CDR1 MDHEN and CDR2 SYDVKM. The length of the CDR3 is 15 residues. The V segment lost 6 bases and the J segment 6 bases; nucleotides outside the gene matches: 6. The CDR3 DNA sequence: TGTGCCAGCAGCCTCGGGACAGGGAGTAATTCACCCCTCCACTTT. Its translation: CASSLGTGSNSPLHF.

There are a few counts of this clonotype. CDR3 nucleotides: TGTGCCAGCAGCTTAGTAACAGGGCCCACTGAAGCTTTCTTT. Its translation is CASSLVTGPTEAFF. The chain joins TRBV11-2 to TRBJ1-1, with TRBD1 as a possible D gene (6 bases). CDR3 length: 14 residues. Germline CDR1 is SGHAT and CDR2 is FQNNGV. V shed 1 base and J shed 4 bases, with 10 bases lying between them.

The chain combines TRBV5-1 with TRBJ1-1, with D possibly TRBD1 on 5 matching bases. The CDR3 length is 13 residues. Germline CDR1 SGHRS, CDR2 YFSETQ. V lost 7 bases and J lost 5, with 15 bases in between. In DNA form, the CDR3 reads TGCGCCAGCCGCCCGGAGGGGAGGACTGAAGCTTTCTTT. This codes for CASRPEGRTEAFF.